One sample yielded the 5 T cell receptor beta chains listed below, sequenced in a study of shared clonotypes between healthy human individuals. Libraries were prepared by immunoSEQ multiplex PCR; TCRdb keeps only in-frame clonotypes and omits some of them. Altogether fewer than 1.4 million clones are present, 70% to 80% being singletons, with the ten largest covering 0.5% to 0.65%. The sequenced sample was memory CD4+ T cells from PBMCs. Subset defined: CD45RA-negative fraction. The receptors were gathered from a man in his late teens or twenties in good health. Some clones in this sample may be carry-over from other donors' samples.

The chain recombines TRBV7-2 with TRBJ2-7; 9 nucleotides line up with TRBD2. In germline, CDR1 is SGHTA, CDR2 FQGNSA. The CDR3 has 14 amino acids. V shed 5 bases and J 6 bases; nucleotides not matched to a gene: 8. The CDR3 spells CASSISGRGAEQYF. The CDR3, as DNA: TGTGCCAGCAGCATTAGCGGGAGAGGAGCCGAGCAGTACTTC.

This chain links TRBV7-8 with TRBJ2-1, with D perhaps given as TRBD1 or TRBD2 (5 bases each). The CDR3 is made up of 11 amino acids. Germline V gene sequence: CDR1 SGHVS, CDR2 FQNEAQ. V was pared by 3 bases and J by 13 bases, with 10 bases between. CDR3 DNA: TGTGCCAGCAGCTTGGAGAGGGGCCAGTTCTTC. Amino acid sequence: CASSLERGQFF.

This chain uses TRBV19 with TRBJ2-3; 14 bases are a match to TRBD2. The CDR3 runs to 16 residues. Unmatched junction bases numbered 3, after V lost 4 bases and J lost 3 bases. The germline V gene encodes CDR1 LNHDA and CDR2 SQIVND (reference sequence). CDR3 region: CASSKTSGRVTDTQYF. DNA for the CDR3: TGTGCCAGTAGTAAGACTAGCGGGAGGGTTACAGATACGCAGTATTTT.

This clone was counted at least ten times. The chain recombines TRBV5-1 with TRBJ2-7; D tentatively reads TRBD1 or TRBD2 (5 bases each). The germline V gene encodes CDR1 SGHRS and CDR2 YFSETQ. CDR3 size: 12 residues. Trimming removed 0 bases from V and 5 bases from J, with 6 bases in between. The CDR3 loop is CASSLAGHEQYF. The CDR3 bases are TGCGCCAGCAGCTTGGCGGGGCACGAGCAGTACTTC.

The chain links TRBV25-1 to TRBJ2-3; D is unclear. This CDR3 has 16 residues. Trimming pared 2 bases from V and 1 base from J, leaving 13 bases between. Germline V gene lookup returns CDR1 MGHDK and CDR2 SYGVNS. The CDR3 nucleotides are TGTGCCAGCAGTGAAATAAGATCTCTACGCACAGATACGCAGTATTTT. It encodes CASSEIRSLRTDTQYF.